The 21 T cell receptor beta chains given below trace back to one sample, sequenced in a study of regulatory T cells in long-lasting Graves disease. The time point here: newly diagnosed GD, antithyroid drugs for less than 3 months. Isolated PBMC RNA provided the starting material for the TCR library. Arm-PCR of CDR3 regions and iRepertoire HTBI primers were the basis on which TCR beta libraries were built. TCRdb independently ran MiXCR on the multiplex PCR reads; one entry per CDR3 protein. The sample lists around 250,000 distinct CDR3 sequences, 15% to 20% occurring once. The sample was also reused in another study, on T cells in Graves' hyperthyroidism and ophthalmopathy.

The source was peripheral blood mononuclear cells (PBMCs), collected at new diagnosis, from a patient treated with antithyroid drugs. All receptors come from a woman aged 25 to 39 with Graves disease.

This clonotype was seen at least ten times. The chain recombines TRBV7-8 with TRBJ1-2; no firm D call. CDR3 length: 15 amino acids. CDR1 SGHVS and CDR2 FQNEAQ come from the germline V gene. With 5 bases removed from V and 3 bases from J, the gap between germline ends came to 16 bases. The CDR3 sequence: CASSPTVWDDYGYTF. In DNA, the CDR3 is TGTGCCAGCAGCCCTACCGTATGGGATGACTATGGCTACACCTTC.

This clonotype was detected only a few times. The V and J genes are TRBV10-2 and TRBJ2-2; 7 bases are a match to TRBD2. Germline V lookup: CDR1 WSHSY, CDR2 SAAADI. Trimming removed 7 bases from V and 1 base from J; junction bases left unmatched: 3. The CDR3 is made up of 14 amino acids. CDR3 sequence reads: CASNPSGNTGELFF. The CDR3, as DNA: TGCGCCAGCAACCCTAGCGGGAACACCGGGGAGCTGTTTTTT.

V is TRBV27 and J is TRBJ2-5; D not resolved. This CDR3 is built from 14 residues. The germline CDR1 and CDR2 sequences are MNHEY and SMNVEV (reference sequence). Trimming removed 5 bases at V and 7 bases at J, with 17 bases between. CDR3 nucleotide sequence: TGTGCCAGCAGTCCCCTTTGGTCTTCTGGGACCCAGTACTTC. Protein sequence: CASSPLWSSGTQYF.

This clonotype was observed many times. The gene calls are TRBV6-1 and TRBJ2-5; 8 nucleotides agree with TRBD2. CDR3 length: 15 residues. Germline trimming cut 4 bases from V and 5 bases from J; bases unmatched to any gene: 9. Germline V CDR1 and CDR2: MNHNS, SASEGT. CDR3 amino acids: CASSGPGGARETQYF. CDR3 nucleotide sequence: TGTGCCAGCAGTGGCCCCGGGGGGGCCCGGGAGACCCAGTACTTC.

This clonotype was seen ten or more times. The DNA for the CDR3 is TGCAGTGCCCCTAGCAGGGGGCAGGGGAACACTGAAGCTTTCTTT. The encoded protein is CSAPSRGQGNTEAFF. V usage is TRBV20-1 and J usage is TRBJ1-1; TRBD1 matches at 8 bases. J was trimmed by 1 base and V by 6 bases; bases with no gene match: 10. The CDR3 has 15 residues. Germline lookup yields CDR1 DFQATT and CDR2 SNEGSKA (reference sequence).

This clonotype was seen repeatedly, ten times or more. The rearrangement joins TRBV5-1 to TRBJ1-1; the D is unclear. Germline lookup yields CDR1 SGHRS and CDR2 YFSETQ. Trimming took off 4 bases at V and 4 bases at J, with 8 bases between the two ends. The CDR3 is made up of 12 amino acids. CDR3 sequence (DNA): TGCGCCAGCAGCGTTAGTACCACTGAAGCTTTCTTT. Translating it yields CASSVSTTEAFF.

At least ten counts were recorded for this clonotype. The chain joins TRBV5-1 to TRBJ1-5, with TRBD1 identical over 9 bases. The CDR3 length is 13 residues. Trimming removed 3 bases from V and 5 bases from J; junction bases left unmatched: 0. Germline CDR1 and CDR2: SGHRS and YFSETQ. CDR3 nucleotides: TGCGCCAGCAGCTGGGACAGGGATCAGCCCCAGCATTTT. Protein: CASSWDRDQPQHF.

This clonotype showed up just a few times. The DNA for the CDR3 is TGTGCCAGTAGATGGGCCACTGAAGCTTTCTTT. Translated: CASRWATEAFF. The chain links TRBV19 to TRBJ1-1; D remains ambiguous. The CDR3 has 11 residues. Germline lookup yields CDR1 LNHDA and CDR2 SQIVND (reference sequence). The germline V and J ends were trimmed by 6 bases and 4 bases, with 6 bases remaining between them.

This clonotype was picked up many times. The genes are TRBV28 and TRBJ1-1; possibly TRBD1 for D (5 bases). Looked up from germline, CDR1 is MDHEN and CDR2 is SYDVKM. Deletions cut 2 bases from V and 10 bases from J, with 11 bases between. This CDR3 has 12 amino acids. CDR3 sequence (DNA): TGTGCCAGCAGTTTAGTTGAGGGGAGAGCTTTCTTT. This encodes CASSLVEGRAFF. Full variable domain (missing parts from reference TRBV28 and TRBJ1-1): DVKVTQSSRYLVKRTGEKVFLECVQDMDHENMFWYRQDPGLGLRLIYFSYDVKMKEKGDIPEGYSVSREKKERFSLILESASTNQTSMYLCASSLVEGRAFFGQGTRLTVV.

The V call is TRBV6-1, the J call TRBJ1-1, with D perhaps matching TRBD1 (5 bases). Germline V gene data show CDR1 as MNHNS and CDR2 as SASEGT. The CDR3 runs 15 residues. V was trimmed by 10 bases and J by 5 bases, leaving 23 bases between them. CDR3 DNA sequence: TGTGCCACCTCCACGGACAAGGTATTGATAACTGAAGCTTTCTTT. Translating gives CATSTDKVLITEAFF.

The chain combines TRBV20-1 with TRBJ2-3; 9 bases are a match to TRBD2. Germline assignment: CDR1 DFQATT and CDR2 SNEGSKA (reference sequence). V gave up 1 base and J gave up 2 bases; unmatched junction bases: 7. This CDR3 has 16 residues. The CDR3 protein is CSARGGTSGFTDTQYF. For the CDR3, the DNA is TGCAGTGCTAGAGGGGGTACTAGCGGGTTCACAGATACGCAGTATTTT.

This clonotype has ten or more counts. The CDR3 protein is CASSLRGRGSDTQYF. Here the CDR3 DNA reads TGCGCCAGCAGCTTGCGCGGGAGGGGGTCAGATACGCAGTATTTT. V and J are TRBV5-1 and TRBJ2-3, with TRBD2 matching 9 bases. With 1 base clipped from V and 4 bases from J, the junction kept 4 bases outside the gene matches. This CDR3 comprises 15 residues. Germline lookup yields CDR1 SGHRS and CDR2 YFSETQ.

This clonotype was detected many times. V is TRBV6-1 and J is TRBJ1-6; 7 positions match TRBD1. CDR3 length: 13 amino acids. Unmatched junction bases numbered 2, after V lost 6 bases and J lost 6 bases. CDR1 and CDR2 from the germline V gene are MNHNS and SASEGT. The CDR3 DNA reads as TGTGCCAGCAGGGGACAGCTTAATTCACCCCTCCACTTT. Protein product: CASRGQLNSPLHF.

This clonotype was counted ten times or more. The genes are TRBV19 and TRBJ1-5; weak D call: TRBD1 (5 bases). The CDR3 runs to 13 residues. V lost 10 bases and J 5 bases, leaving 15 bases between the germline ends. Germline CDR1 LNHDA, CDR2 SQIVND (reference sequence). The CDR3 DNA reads TGTGCCACTTTGGGGGGAACGGATCAGCCCCAGCATTTT. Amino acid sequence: CATLGGTDQPQHF.

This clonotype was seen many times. CDR3 nucleotides: TGCGCCAGCAGCTTGGGTGGGCCGGGAATGGGTCAGCCCCAGCATTTT. Its protein product is CASSLGGPGMGQPQHF. The chain recombines TRBV5-1 with TRBJ1-5; no reliable D call. The CDR3 totals 16 residues. The ends were cut back, 0 bases at V and 6 bases at J, with 16 bases in the middle. Germline loops: CDR1 SGHRS, CDR2 YFSETQ.

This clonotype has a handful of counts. CDR3 sequence reads: CASSLALGTGRTYEQYF. CDR3 bases: TGTGCCAGCAGCTTGGCCCTGGGGACAGGGCGAACCTACGAGCAGTACTTC. The V call is TRBV5-5, the J call TRBJ2-7; 9 nucleotides line up with TRBD1. V shed 0 bases, J shed 2 bases, and the junction held 9 bases outside the gene matches. The germline V gene encodes CDR1 SGHKS and CDR2 YYEKEE (reference sequence). CDR3 length equals 17 residues.

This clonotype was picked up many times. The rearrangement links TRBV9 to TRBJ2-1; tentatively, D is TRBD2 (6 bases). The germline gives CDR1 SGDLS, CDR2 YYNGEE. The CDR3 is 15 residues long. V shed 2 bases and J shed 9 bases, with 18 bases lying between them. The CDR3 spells CASSVRQGGVGEQFF. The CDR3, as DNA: TGTGCCAGCAGCGTTCGGCAGGGAGGAGTAGGTGAGCAGTTCTTC. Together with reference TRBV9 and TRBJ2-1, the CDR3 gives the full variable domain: DSGVTQTPKHLITATGQRVTLRCSPRSGDLSVYWYQQSLDQGLQFLIQYYNGEERAKGNILERFSAQQFPDLHSELNLSSLELGDSALYFCASSVRQGGVGEQFFGPGTRLTVL.

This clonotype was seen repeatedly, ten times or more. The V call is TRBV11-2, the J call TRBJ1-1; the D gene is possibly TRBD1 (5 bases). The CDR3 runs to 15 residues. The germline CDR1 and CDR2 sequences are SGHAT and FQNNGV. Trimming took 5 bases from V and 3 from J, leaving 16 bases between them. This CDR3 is CASSKRQGLYTEAFF. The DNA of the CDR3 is TGTGCCAGCAGCAAACGGCAGGGTCTGTACACTGAAGCTTTCTTT.

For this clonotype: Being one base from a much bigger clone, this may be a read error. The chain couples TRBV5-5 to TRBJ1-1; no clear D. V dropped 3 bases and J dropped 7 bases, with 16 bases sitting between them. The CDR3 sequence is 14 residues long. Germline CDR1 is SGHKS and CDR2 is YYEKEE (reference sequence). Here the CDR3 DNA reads TGTGCCAGCAGCTCGCTTACAGAAATAAATGAAGCTTTCTTT. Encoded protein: CASSSLTEINEAFF.

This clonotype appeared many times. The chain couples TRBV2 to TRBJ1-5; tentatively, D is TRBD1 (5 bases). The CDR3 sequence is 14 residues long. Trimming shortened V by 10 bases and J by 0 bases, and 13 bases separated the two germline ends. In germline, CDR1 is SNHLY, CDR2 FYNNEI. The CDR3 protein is CATSKGNSNQPQHF. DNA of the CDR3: TGTGCCACCTCAAAGGGGAATAGCAATCAGCCCCAGCATTTT.

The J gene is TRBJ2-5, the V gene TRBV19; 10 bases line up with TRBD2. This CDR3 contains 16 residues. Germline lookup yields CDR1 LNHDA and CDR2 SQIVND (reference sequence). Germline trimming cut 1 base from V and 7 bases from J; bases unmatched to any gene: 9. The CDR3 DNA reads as TGTGCCAGTAGTATAGGTCAAGCGGGGGGGCTTGCGACCCAGTACTTC. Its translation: CASSIGQAGGLATQYF.